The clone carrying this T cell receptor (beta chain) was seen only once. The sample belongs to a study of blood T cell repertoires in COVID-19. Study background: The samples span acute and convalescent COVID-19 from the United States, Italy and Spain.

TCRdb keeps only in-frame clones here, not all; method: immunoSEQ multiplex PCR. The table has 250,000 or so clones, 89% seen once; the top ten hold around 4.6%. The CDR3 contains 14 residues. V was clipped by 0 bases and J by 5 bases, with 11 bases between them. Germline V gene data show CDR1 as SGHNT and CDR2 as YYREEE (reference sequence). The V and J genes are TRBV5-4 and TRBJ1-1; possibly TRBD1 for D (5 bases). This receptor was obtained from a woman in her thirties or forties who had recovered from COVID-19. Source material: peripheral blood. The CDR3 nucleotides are TGTGCCAGCAGCTTGGCTGATAGGGGTACTGAAGCTTTCTTT. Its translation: CASSLADRGTEAFF. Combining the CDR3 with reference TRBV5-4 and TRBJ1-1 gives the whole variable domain ETGVTQSPTHLIKTRGQQVTLRCSSQSGHNTVSWYQQALGQGPQFIFQYYREEENGRGNFPPRFSGLQFPNYSSELNVNALELDDSALYLCASSLADRGTEAFFGQGTRLTVV.